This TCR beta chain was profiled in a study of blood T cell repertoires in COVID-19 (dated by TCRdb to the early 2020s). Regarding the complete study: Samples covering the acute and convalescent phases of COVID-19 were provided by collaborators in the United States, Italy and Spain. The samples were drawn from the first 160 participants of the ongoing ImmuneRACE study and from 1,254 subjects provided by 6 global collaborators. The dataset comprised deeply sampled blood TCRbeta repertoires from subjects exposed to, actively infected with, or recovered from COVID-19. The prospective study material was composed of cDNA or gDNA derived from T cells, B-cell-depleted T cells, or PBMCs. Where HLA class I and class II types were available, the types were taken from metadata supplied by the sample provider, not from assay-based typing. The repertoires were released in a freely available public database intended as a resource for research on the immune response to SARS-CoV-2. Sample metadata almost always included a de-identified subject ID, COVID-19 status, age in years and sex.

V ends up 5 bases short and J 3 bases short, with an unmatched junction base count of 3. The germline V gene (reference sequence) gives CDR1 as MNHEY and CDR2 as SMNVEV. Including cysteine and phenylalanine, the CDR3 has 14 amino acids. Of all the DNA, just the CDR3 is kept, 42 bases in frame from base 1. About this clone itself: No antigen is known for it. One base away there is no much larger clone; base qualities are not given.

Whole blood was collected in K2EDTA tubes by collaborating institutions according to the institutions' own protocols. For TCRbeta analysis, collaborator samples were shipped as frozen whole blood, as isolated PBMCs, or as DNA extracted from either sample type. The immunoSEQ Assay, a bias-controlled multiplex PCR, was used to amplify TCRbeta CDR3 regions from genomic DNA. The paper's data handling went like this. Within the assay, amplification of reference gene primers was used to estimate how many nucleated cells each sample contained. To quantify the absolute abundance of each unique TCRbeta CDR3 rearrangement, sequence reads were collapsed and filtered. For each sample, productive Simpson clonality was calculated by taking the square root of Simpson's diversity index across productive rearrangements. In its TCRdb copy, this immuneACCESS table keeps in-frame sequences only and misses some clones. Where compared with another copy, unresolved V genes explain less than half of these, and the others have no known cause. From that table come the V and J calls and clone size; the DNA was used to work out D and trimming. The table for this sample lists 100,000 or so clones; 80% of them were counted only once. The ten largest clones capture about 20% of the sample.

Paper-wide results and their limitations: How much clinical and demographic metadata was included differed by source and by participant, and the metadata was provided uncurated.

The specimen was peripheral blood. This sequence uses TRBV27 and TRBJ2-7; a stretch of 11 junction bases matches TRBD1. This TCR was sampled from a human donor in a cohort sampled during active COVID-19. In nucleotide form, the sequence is TGTGCCAGCAGTCCGGGGACAGGGGGCTACGAGCAGTACTTC. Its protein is CASSPGTGGYEQYF.